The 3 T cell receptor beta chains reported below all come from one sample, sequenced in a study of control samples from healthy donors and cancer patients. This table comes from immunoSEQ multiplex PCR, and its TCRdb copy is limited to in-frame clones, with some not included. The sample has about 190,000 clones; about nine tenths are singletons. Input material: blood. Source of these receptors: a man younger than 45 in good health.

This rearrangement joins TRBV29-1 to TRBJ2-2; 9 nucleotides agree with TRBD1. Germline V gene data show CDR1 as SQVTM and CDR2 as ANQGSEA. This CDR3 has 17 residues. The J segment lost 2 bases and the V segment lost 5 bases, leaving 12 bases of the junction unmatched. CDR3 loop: CSVIWDRDRANTGELFF. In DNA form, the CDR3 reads TGCAGCGTTATTTGGGACCGGGACAGGGCAAACACCGGGGAGCTGTTTTTT.

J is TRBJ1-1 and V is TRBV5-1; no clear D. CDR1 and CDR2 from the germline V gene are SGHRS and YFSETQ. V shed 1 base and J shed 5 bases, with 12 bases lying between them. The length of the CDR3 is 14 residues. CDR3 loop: CASSLMAAGTEAFF. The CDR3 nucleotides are TGCGCCAGCAGCTTGATGGCCGCGGGTACTGAAGCTTTCTTT.

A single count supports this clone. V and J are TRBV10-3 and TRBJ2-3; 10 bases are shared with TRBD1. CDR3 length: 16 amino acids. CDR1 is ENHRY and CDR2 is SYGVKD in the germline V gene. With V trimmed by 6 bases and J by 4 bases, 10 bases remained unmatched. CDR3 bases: TGTGCCATCAGGGATACGGACAGGGGGTCTTCAGATACGCAGTATTTT. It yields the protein CAIRDTDRGSSDTQYF.